The sequence of this TCR beta chain was determined in a study of T cell responses to AZD1222 COVID-19 vaccine. Germline V gives CDR1 SGHNT, CDR2 YYREEE (reference sequence). V trimming: 3 bases; J trimming: 4 bases; junction bases outside the gene matches: 6. The CDR3 spans 15 residues. Method: immunoSEQ multiplex PCR; TCRdb's copy keeps in-frame clones and lacks some. Of 150,000 to 200,000 clones in the sample, 85% to 95% are singletons; the top ten hold 0.7% to 0.9%. The sequence was obtained from an adult in good health. The chain has TRBV5-4 and TRBJ2-5; 10 positions agree with TRBD2. The sequenced sample was peripheral blood, obtained on day 0 of AZD1222 vaccination. The CDR3 loop reads CASSSTSGALETQYF. CDR3 DNA: TGTGCCAGCAGCTCCACTAGCGGGGCCTTAGAGACCCAGTACTTC.